The subject of this entry is one T cell receptor (beta chain). Its specific antigen is unknown. No base-level quality is on record; no much larger clone is a single base apart. The data originate from a study of blood T cell repertoires in COVID-19 (dated by TCRdb to about 2020). Regarding the complete study: Collaborator samples came from the United States, Italy and Spain and covered acute and convalescent phases of COVID-19. The prospective study material was composed of cDNA or gDNA derived from T cells, B-cell-depleted T cells, or PBMCs. Deeply sampled blood TCRbeta repertoires from subjects exposed to, actively infected with, or recovered from COVID-19 were included in the dataset. The repertoires were released in a freely available public database intended as a resource for research on the immune response to SARS-CoV-2. The samples were drawn from the first 160 participants of the ongoing ImmuneRACE study and from under 1,500 subjects provided by 6 global collaborators. Sample metadata almost always included a de-identified subject ID, COVID-19 status, age in years and sex. Where available, HLA class I and class II types were taken from metadata supplied by the sample provider and were not determined by assay-based typing.

TCRbeta CDR3 regions were amplified from genomic DNA by means of the immunoSEQ Assay, a bias-controlled multiplex PCR. In the authors' own workflow: The number of nucleated cells in each sample was estimated from the amplification of reference gene primers within the assay. To quantify the absolute abundance of each unique TCRbeta CDR3 rearrangement, sequence reads were collapsed and filtered. Productive Simpson clonality was computed per sample as the square root of Simpson's diversity index over productive rearrangements. TCRdb obtained this table from immuneACCESS and retained in-frame rearrangements with V and J assigned. These tables miss some clones; where compared with another copy, unresolved V genes account for less than half of the shortfall, and the remainder is unexplained. The V and J calls and clone size were taken over from that table, and D and trimming were inferred from the DNA. Here the sample has approximately 76,000 clones; more than 70% occur a single time. The top ten constitute roughly a third of the sample.

General findings and caveats noted by the study authors: How much clinical and demographic metadata was included differed by source and by participant, and the metadata was provided uncurated.

Collaborating institutions collected whole blood in K2EDTA tubes following their own protocols. Collaborator samples were shipped for TCRbeta analysis as frozen whole blood, isolated PBMCs, or DNA extracted from either sample type. At the junction V is shortened by 5 bases and J by 0 bases, with 14 bases in between. CDR1 and CDR2 (SGHTA, FQGTGA) derive from the germline V gene. The CDR3 contains 17 residues, cysteine and phenylalanine counted. Kept here is only the CDR3 DNA, which spans 51 bases and is read in frame from base 1. Specimen: peripheral blood. The chain was built from TRBV7-3 and TRBJ2-6; no D gene can be assigned with confidence. The sequence derives from a woman older than 75 with active or convalescent COVID-19. The sequence in DNA is TGTGCCAGCAGCCTCGAAACCGGTAACTCTGGGGCCAACGTCCTGACTTTC. It specifies CASSLETGNSGANVLTF.